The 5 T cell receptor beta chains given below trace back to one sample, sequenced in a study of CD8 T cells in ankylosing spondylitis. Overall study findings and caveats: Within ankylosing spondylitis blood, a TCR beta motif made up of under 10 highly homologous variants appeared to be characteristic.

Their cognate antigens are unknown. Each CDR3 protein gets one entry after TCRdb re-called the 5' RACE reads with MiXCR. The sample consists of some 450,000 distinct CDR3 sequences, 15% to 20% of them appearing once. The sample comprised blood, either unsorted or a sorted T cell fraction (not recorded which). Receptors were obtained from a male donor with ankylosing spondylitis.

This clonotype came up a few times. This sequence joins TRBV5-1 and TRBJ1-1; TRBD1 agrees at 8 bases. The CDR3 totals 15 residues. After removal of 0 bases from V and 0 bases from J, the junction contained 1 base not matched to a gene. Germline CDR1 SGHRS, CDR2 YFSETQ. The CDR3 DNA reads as TGCGCCAGCAGCTTGGACAGGGGGATGAACACTGAAGCTTTCTTT. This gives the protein CASSLDRGMNTEAFF.

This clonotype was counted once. The CDR3 is CASSQGGRGYTDTQYF. CDR3 DNA sequence: TGTGCCAGCAGCCAAGGAGGGCGGGGATACACAGATACGCAGTATTTT. The V call is TRBV14, the J call TRBJ2-3, with D possibly TRBD2 on 6 matching bases. V lost 1 base to trimming and J lost 2 bases, with 13 bases between them. Germline values: CDR1 SGHDN, CDR2 FVKESK. The CDR3 is made up of 16 amino acids.

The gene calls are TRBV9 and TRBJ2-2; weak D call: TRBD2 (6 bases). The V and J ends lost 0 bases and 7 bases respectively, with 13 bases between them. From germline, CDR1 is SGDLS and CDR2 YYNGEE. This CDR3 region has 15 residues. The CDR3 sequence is CASSVAPGRNGELFF. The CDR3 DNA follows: TGTGCCAGCAGCGTAGCGCCGGGGAGGAACGGGGAGCTGTTTTTT.

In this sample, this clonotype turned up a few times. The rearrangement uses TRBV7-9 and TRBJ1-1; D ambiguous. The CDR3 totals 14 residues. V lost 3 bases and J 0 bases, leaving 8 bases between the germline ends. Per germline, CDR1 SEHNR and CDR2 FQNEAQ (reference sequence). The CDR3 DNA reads TGTGCCAGCAGCTTCAGTGCCCTGAACACTGAAGCTTTCTTT. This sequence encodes CASSFSALNTEAFF.

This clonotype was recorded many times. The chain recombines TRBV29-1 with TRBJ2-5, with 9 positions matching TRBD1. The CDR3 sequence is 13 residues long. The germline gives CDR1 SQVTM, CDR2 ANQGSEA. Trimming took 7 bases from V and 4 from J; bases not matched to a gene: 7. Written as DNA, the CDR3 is TGCAGCGCTTCACCGGGACAGGGAGAGACCCAGTACTTC. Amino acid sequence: CSASPGQGETQYF.